The T cell receptor (beta chain) under discussion was sequenced for a study of immune evolution from preneoplasia to lung adenocarcinoma. Study conclusions and caveats: Top clone share appeared to fall from AAH through AIS, MIA, adenocarcinoma.

The V and J ends lost 4 bases and 7 bases respectively, with 14 bases between them. The CDR3 has 13 amino acids. Germline lookup yields CDR1 SGDLS and CDR2 YYNGEE. The table came from immunoSEQ multiplex PCR; TCRdb's copy has only in-frame clones and leaves some out. The sample contains 9,500 to 13,000 clones, less than 85% of which appear only once. Patients had resection in Japan or China between the mid-2010s and the late 2010s. Each case's diagnosis was confirmed by two pathologists on H&E. After pathologic assessment, macro-dissection selected premalignant or tumor cells for extraction. Turning to this clone: Its cognate antigen is unknown.

V is TRBV9 and J is TRBJ1-2; D unclear. This TCR was sampled from a person aged 70 to 85 with lung adenocarcinoma. Sequencing was done on a sample of FFPE minimally invasive lung adenocarcinoma tissue. The CDR3 region has the DNA TGTGCCAGCAGCTCGCGCGTGTCGGGTGGCTACACCTTC. The encoded protein is CASSSRVSGGYTF.